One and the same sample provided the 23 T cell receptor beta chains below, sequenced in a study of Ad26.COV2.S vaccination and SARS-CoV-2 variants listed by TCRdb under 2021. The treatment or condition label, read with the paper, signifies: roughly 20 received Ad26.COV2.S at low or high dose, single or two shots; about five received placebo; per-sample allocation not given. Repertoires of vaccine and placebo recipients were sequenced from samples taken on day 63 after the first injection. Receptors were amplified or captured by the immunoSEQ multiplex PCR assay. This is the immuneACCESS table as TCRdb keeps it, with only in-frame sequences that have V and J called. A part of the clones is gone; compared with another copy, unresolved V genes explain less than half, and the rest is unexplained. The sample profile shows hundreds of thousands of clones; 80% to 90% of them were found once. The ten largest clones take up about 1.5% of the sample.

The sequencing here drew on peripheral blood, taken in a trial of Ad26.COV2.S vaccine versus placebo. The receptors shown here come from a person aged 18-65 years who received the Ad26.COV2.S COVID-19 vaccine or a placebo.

The CDR3 DNA follows: TGCGCCAGCAGTGCTGTGCCCACAGATACGCAGTATTTT. Its translation: CASSAVPTDTQYF. The rearrangement links TRBV10-1 to TRBJ2-3, with D uncertain. V was cut by 4 bases and J by 2 bases, with 7 bases left in between. CDR1 is WNHNN and CDR2 is SYGVQD in the germline V gene (reference sequence). The CDR3 has 13 amino acids.

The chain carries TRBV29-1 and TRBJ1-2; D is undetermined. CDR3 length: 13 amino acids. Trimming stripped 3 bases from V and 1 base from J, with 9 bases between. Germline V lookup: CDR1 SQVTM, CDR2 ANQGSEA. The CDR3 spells CSVEVSGNYGYTF. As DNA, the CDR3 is TGCAGCGTTGAGGTCAGTGGTAACTATGGCTACACCTTC.

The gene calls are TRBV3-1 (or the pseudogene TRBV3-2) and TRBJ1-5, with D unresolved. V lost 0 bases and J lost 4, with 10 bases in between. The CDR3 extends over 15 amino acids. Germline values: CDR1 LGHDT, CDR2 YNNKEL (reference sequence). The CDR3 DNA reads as TGTGCCAGCAGCCAAGATCTATACGCGAATCAGCCCCAGCATTTT. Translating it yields CASSQDLYANQPQHF.

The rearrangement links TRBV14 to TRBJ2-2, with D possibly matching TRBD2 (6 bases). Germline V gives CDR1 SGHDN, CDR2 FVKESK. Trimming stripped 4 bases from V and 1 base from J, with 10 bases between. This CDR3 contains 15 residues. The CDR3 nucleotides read TGTGCCAGCAGCCGCGGGACTTGGAACACCGGGGAGCTGTTTTTT. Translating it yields CASSRGTWNTGELFF.

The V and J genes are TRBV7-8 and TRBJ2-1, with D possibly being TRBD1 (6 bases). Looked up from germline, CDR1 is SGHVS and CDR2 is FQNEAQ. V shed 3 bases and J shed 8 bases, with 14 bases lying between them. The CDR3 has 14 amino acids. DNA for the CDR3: TGTGCCAGCAGCTTTCCCGACAGGATAGATGAGCAGTTCTTC. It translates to CASSFPDRIDEQFF. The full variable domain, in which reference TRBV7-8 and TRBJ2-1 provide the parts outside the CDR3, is GAGVSQSPRYKVAKRGQDVALRCDPISGHVSLFWYQQALGQGPEFLTYFQNEAQLDKSGLPSDRFFAERPEGSVSTLKIQRTQQEDSAVYLCASSFPDRIDEQFFGPGTRLTVL.

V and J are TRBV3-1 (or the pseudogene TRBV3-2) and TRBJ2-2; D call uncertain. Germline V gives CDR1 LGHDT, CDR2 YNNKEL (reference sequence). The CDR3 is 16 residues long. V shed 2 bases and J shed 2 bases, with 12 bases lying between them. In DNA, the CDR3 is TGTGCCAGCAGCCAAACGTCCAAGCTAAACACCGGGGAGCTGTTTTTT. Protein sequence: CASSQTSKLNTGELFF.

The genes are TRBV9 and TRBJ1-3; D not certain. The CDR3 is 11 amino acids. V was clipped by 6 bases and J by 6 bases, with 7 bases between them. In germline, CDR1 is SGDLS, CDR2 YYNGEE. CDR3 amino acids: CASTNENTIYF. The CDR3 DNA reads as TGTGCCAGCACGAATGAAAACACCATATATTTT.

The CDR3 sequence is CATSRRTSGRGGEQFF. Written as DNA, the CDR3 is TGTGCCACCAGCAGAAGGACGAGCGGGAGAGGGGGTGAGCAGTTCTTC. V gene TRBV15 combines with J gene TRBJ2-1, with TRBD2 matching 8 bases. Germline-derived CDR1 and CDR2 are LNHNV and YYDKDF (reference sequence). Germline trimming cut 2 bases from V and 9 bases from J; bases unmatched to any gene: 12. The CDR3 consists of 16 residues.

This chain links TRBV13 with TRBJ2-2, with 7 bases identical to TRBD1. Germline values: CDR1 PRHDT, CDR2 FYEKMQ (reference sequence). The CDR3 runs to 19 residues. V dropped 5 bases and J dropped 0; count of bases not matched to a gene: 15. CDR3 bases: TGTGCCAGCAGCCGAGGGTCAAGATACGACAGGGCGAACACCGGGGAGCTGTTTTTT. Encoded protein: CASSRGSRYDRANTGELFF. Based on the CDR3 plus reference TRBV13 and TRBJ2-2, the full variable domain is AAGVIQSPRHLIKEKRETATLKCYPIPRHDTVYWYQQGPGQDPQFLISFYEKMQSDKGSIPDRFSAQQFSDYHSELNMSSLELGDSALYFCASSRGSRYDRANTGELFFGEGSRLTVL.

Here the CDR3 DNA reads TGTGCCAGCAGTTACAATACCGGGGAGCTGTTTTTT. Its translation is CASSYNTGELFF. The rearrangement joins TRBV12-3 or TRBV12-4 to TRBJ2-2; D gene ambiguous. The CDR3 spans 12 residues. V was clipped by 4 bases and J by 5 bases, with 5 bases between them.

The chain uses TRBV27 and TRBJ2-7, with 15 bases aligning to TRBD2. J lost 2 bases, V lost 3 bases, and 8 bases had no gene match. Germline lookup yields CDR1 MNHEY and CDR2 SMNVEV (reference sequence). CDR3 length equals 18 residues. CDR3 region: CASSFSGTSGRFPYEQYF. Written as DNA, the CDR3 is TGTGCCAGCAGTTTTTCCGGGACTAGCGGGAGGTTTCCCTACGAGCAGTACTTC.

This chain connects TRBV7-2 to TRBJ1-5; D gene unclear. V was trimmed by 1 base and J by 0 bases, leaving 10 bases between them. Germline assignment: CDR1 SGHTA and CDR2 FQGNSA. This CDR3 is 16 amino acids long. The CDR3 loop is CASSLVGGNSNQPQHF. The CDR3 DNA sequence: TGTGCCAGCAGCTTAGTAGGAGGGAATAGCAATCAGCCCCAGCATTTT.

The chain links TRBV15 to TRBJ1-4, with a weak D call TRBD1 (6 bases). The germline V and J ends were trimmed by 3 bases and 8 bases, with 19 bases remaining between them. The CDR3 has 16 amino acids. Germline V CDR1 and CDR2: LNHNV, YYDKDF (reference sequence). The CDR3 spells CATSSGGGPYNEKLFF. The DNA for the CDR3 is TGTGCCACCAGCAGTGGAGGGGGTCCTTATAACGAAAAACTGTTTTTT.

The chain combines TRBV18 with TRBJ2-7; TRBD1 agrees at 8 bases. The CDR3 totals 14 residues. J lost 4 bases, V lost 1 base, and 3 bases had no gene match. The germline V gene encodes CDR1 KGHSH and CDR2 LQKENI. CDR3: CASSPQDREYEQYF. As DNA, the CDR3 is TGTGCCAGCTCACCACAGGACAGGGAGTACGAGCAGTACTTC.

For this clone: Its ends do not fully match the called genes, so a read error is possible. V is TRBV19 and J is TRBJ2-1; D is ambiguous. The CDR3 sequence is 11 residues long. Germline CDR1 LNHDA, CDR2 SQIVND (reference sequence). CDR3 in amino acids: CASRIANEQFF. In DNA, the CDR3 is TGTGCCAGTAGGATAGCAAATGAGCAGTTCTTC.

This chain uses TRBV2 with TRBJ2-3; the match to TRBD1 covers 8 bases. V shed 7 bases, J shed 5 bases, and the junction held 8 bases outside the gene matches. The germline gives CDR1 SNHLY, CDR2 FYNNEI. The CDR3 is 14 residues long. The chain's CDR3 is CASILRGQVDTQYF. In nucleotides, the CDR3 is TGTGCCAGCATTCTCAGGGGGCAGGTAGATACGCAGTATTTT.

The CDR3 is CSVEEQGLGGYTF. CDR3 bases: TGCAGCGTTGAAGAACAGGGCCTCGGGGGCTACACCTTC. The rearrangement uses TRBV29-1 and TRBJ1-2; tentative D call: TRBD1 (6 bases). Trimming removed 0 bases at V and 8 bases at J, with 13 bases between. This CDR3 spans 13 amino acids. From germline, CDR1 is SQVTM and CDR2 ANQGSEA.

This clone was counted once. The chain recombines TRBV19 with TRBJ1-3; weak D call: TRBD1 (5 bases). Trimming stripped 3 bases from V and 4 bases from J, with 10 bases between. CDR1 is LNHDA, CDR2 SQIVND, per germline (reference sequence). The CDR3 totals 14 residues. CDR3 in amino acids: CASSIERQGNTIYF. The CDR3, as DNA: TGTGCCAGTAGTATCGAGCGACAGGGAAACACCATATATTTT.

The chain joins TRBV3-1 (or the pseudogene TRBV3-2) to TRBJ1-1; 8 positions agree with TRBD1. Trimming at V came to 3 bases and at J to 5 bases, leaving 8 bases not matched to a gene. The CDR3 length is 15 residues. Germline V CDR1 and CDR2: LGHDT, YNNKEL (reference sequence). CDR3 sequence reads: CASSHPDRDETEAFF. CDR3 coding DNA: TGTGCCAGCAGCCACCCGGACAGGGACGAAACTGAAGCTTTCTTT.

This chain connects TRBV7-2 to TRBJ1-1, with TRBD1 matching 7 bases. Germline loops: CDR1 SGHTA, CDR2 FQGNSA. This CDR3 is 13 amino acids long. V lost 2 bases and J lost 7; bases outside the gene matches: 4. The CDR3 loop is CASSLTTGVEAFF. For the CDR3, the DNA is TGTGCCAGCAGCTTAACCACAGGGGTTGAAGCTTTCTTT.

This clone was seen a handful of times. In DNA, the CDR3 is TGTGCCAGTAGTCCGGGGACAGGGGGACTCGGAAACACCATATATTTT. The encoded protein is CASSPGTGGLGNTIYF. V gene TRBV19 combines with J gene TRBJ1-3; 11 bases are shared with TRBD1. The junction had 7 bases not matched to a gene; V was cut back by 5 bases and J by 4 bases. The germline CDR1 and CDR2 sequences are LNHDA and SQIVND (reference sequence). The CDR3 runs to 16 residues.

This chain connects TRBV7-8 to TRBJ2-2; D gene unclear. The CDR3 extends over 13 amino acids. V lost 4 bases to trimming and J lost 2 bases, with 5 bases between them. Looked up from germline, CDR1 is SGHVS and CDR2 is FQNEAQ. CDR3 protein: CASSSVNTGELFF. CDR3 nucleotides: TGTGCCAGCAGCTCGGTAAACACCGGGGAGCTGTTTTTT. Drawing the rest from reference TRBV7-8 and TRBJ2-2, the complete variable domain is GAGVSQSPRYKVAKRGQDVALRCDPISGHVSLFWYQQALGQGPEFLTYFQNEAQLDKSGLPSDRFFAERPEGSVSTLKIQRTQQEDSAVYLCASSSVNTGELFFGEGSRLTVL.

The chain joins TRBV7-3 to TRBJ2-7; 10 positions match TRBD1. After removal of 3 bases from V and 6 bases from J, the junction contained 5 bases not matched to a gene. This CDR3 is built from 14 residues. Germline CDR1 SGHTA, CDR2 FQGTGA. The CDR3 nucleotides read TGTGCCAGCAGCTTGACAGGGGGCGCGGGCGAGCAGTACTTC. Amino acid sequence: CASSLTGGAGEQYF.